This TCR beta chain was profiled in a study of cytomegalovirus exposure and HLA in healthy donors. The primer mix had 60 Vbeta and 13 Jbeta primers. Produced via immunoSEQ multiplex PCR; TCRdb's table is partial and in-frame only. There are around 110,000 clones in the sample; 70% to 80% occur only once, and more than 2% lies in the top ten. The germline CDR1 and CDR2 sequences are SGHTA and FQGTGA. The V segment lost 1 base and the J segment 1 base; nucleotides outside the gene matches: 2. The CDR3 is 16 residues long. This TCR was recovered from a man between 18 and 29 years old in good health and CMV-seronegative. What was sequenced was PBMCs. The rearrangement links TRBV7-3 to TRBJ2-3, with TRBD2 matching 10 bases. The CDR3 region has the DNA TGTGCCAGCAGCTTAATTGGGACTAGCGGCACAGATACGCAGTATTTT. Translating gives CASSLIGTSGTDTQYF.